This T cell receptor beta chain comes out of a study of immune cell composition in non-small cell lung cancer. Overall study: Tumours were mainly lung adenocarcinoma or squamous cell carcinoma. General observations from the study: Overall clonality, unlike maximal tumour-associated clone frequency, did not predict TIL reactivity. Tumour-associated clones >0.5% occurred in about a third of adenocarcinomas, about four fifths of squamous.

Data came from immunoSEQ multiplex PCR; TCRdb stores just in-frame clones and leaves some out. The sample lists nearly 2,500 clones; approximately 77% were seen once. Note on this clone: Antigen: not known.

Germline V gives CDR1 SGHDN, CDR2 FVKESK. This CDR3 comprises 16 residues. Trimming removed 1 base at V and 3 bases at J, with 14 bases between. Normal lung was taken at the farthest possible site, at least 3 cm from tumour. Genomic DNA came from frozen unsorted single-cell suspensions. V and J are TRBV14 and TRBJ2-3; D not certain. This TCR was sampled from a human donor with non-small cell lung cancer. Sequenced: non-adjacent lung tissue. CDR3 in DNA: TGTGCCAGCAGCCAAGGTCGTTCTTATTTTACAGATACGCAGTATTTT. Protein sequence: CASSQGRSYFTDTQYF.